A single sample is the source of the 21 T cell receptor beta chains below, sequenced in a study of blood T cell repertoires in COVID-19. TCRdb's table, derived via immunoSEQ multiplex PCR, lists solely in-frame clones and lacks some. The sample yields roughly 190,000 clones, around four fifths seen once. The specimen was peripheral blood. All receptors come from a woman aged 40 to 49 with acute or convalescent COVID-19.

This clone was counted a single time. This chain connects TRBV12-2 to TRBJ2-7; no DNA check was done on the table's D call, TRBD2. TRBV12-2 constitutes a pseudogene. The CDR3 sequence is 20 residues long. CDR3 amino acids: CASRLALASGRPPFGGEQYF. DNA of the CDR3: TGTGCAAGTCGCTTAGCGCTAGCTAGCGGGAGACCCCCGTTTGGGGGCGAGCAGTACTTC.

The CDR3 DNA reads TGTGCCAGCAGTTTAAGGGGAGGCTATGGCTACACCTTC. This sequence encodes CASSLRGGYGYTF. The rearrangement joins TRBV28 to TRBJ1-2, with D possibly being TRBD1 (5 bases). The CDR3 extends over 13 amino acids. Germline V CDR1 and CDR2: MDHEN, SYDVKM. Trimming left V 2 bases short and J 4 bases short, with 8 bases between.

The V and J genes are TRBV7-9 and TRBJ2-7, with a tentative D call TRBD2 (6 bases). This CDR3 region has 14 residues. The germline V gene encodes CDR1 SEHNR and CDR2 FQNEAQ (reference sequence). With 1 base removed from V and 3 bases from J, the gap between germline ends came to 10 bases. CDR3 loop: CASSLGGTHYEQYF. CDR3 coding DNA: TGTGCCAGCAGCTTAGGAGGGACTCACTACGAGCAGTACTTC.

The genes are TRBV5-4 and TRBJ2-1, with D possibly TRBD1 on 5 matching bases. The CDR3 runs 13 residues. Germline CDR1 is SGHNT and CDR2 is YYREEE (reference sequence). The V and J ends lost 1 base and 7 bases respectively, with 9 bases between them. CDR3 nucleotide sequence: TGTGCCAGCAGCTTGTCAGGGTTGAATGAGCAGTTCTTC. Protein product: CASSLSGLNEQFF. The variable domain in full, completed from reference TRBV5-4 and TRBJ2-1, reads ETGVTQSPTHLIKTRGQQVTLRCSSQSGHNTVSWYQQALGQGPQFIFQYYREEENGRGNFPPRFSGLQFPNYSSELNVNALELDDSALYLCASSLSGLNEQFFGPGTRLTVL.

The V gene is TRBV18, the J gene TRBJ2-1; possible D gene TRBD2, 6 bases. This CDR3 is built from 14 residues. Looked up from germline, CDR1 is KGHSH and CDR2 is LQKENI. V was trimmed by 6 bases and J by 6 bases, leaving 15 bases between them. The CDR3 reads CASSHGGETNEQFF. DNA for the CDR3: TGTGCCAGCTCCCACGGAGGGGAAACCAATGAGCAGTTCTTC.

This sequence joins TRBV18 and TRBJ1-2, with 8 nucleotides matching TRBD1. Germline V gene data show CDR1 as KGHSH and CDR2 as LQKENI. This CDR3 comprises 13 residues. Trimming took 5 bases from V and 8 from J; bases not matched to a gene: 7. The CDR3 protein is CASSEDRVYGYTF. The DNA of the CDR3 is TGTGCCAGCTCAGAGGACAGGGTGTACGGCTACACCTTC.

A few counts support this clone. The chain employs TRBV2 and TRBJ2-7; D not certain. The CDR3 loop spans 12 amino acids. Germline assignment: CDR1 SNHLY and CDR2 FYNNEI. Deletions cut 6 bases from V and 3 bases from J, with 9 bases between. CDR3 DNA sequence: TGTGCCAGCAGATACAGCAACTACGAGCAGTACTTC. Translated, it gives CASRYSNYEQYF.

The V call is TRBV5-1, the J call TRBJ2-1, with 9 bases identical to TRBD2. V gave up 4 bases and J gave up 7 bases; unmatched junction bases: 12. CDR3 length: 16 amino acids. The germline CDR1 and CDR2 sequences are SGHRS and YFSETQ. CDR3 loop: CASSTQVAGGNNEQFF. DNA of the CDR3: TGCGCCAGCAGCACCCAGGTCGCGGGAGGGAATAATGAGCAGTTCTTC.

This chain links TRBV19 with TRBJ1-1; 7 nucleotides align to TRBD1. V shed 4 bases, J shed 5 bases, and the junction held 19 bases outside the gene matches. In germline, CDR1 is LNHDA, CDR2 SQIVND (reference sequence). The CDR3 contains 18 residues. In DNA, the CDR3 is TGTGCCAGTAGTAAGCGGAGGGGGACAGCCCTTTTCGGGACTGAAGCTTTCTTT. Its protein is CASSKRRGTALFGTEAFF.

This clone came up a few times. This chain connects TRBV5-6 to TRBJ2-1; tentative D call: TRBD2 (5 bases). The CDR3 is 16 residues long. Per germline, CDR1 SGHDT and CDR2 YYEEEE. Trimming left V 2 bases short and J 0 bases short, with 12 bases between. The DNA for the CDR3 is TGTGCCAGCAGCTTTCTCCCGGCGGGCTCCTACAATGAGCAGTTCTTC. Protein: CASSFLPAGSYNEQFF. Full variable domain (rest looked up from reference TRBV5-6 and TRBJ2-1): DAGVTQSPTHLIKTRGQQVTLRCSPKSGHDTVSWYQQALGQGPQFIFQYYEEEERQRGNFPDRFSGHQFPNYSSELNVNALLLGDSALYLCASSFLPAGSYNEQFFGPGTRLTVL.

This chain links TRBV13 with TRBJ2-1; TRBD2 might be the D (7 bases). Germline CDR1 and CDR2: PRHDT and FYEKMQ (reference sequence). The CDR3 length is 16 residues. Trimming removed 5 bases from V and 4 bases from J, with 18 bases in between. CDR3 sequence: CASSPQGGRGYNEQFF. In DNA, the CDR3 is TGTGCCAGCAGCCCACAAGGGGGGAGGGGGTACAATGAGCAGTTCTTC.

This rearrangement joins TRBV19 to TRBJ2-7; possible D gene TRBD1, 7 bases. Trimming left V 6 bases short and J 4 bases short, with 13 bases between. The CDR3 loop spans 13 amino acids. The germline V gene has CDR1 LNHDA and CDR2 SQIVND (reference sequence). CDR3 nucleotides: TGTGCCAGTAGGTCCAGGGGGAGGTACGAGCAGTACTTC. Its protein is CASRSRGRYEQYF.

CDR3 amino acids: CASSLARLAGNEQYF. DNA for the CDR3: TGTGCCAGCAGCTTAGCGAGGCTAGCGGGAAACGAGCAGTACTTC. The rearrangement links TRBV7-2 to TRBJ2-7, with 9 positions matching TRBD2. This CDR3 has 15 amino acids. Germline V CDR1 and CDR2: SGHTA, FQGNSA. With 0 bases clipped from V and 5 bases from J, the junction kept 5 bases outside the gene matches.

This clone turned up a few times. The chain recombines TRBV10-1 with TRBJ2-3, with TRBD1 as a possible D gene (7 bases). Germline assignment: CDR1 WNHNN and CDR2 SYGVQD (reference sequence). V lost 7 bases and J 2 bases, leaving 16 bases between the germline ends. This CDR3 has 15 amino acids. The CDR3 DNA is TGCGCCAGCAAGGGGGCGGGGTTCGTCACAGATACGCAGTATTTT. As protein: CASKGAGFVTDTQYF.

The chain is built from TRBV28 and TRBJ2-7; D is undetermined. The CDR3 runs to 12 residues. Germline loops: CDR1 MDHEN, CDR2 SYDVKM. V shed 6 bases and J shed 2 bases, with 8 bases lying between them. CDR3 region: CASSPGAYEQYF. Here the CDR3 DNA reads TGTGCCAGCAGCCCAGGCGCCTACGAGCAGTACTTC. The entire variable domain, with the rest obtained from reference TRBV28 and TRBJ2-7, is as follows: DVKVTQSSRYLVKRTGEKVFLECVQDMDHENMFWYRQDPGLGLRLIYFSYDVKMKEKGDIPEGYSVSREKKERFSLILESASTNQTSMYLCASSPGAYEQYFGPGTRLTVT.

CDR3 sequence reads: CASSEHRLAGASETQYF. For the CDR3, the DNA is TGTGCCAGCAGTGAACATAGACTAGCGGGAGCCTCAGAGACCCAGTACTTC. The V and J genes are TRBV25-1 and TRBJ2-5; 12 positions match TRBD2. In germline, CDR1 is MGHDK, CDR2 SYGVNS. The CDR3 is 17 amino acids. V trimming: 2 bases; J trimming: 4 bases; junction bases outside the gene matches: 8.

The chain uses TRBV5-1 and TRBJ2-2; a weak D match, TRBD1 (6 bases). Germline CDR1 SGHRS, CDR2 YFSETQ. Trimming cost V 4 bases and J 4 bases, with 14 bases left between them. The CDR3 loop spans 15 amino acids. CDR3 nucleotides: TGCGCCAGCAGCACACAGGGCGCGGGCACCGGGGAGCTGTTTTTT. This encodes CASSTQGAGTGELFF.

In its sample, this clone was seen once. This chain connects TRBV4-1 to TRBJ2-5; maybe TRBD2 (6 bases). The V and J ends lost 0 bases and 6 bases respectively, with 14 bases between them. Germline V gene lookup returns CDR1 MGHRA and CDR2 YSYEKL. This CDR3 is 15 amino acids long. The CDR3 spells CASSQDPLGGQTQYF. CDR3 coding DNA: TGCGCCAGCAGCCAAGATCCCCTGGGGGGACAGACCCAGTACTTC.

This chain connects TRBV24-1 to TRBJ2-3, with a possible D match to TRBD2 (5 bases). CDR1 and CDR2 (germline): KGHDR, SFDVKD. The CDR3 covers 13 residues. The ends were cut back, 5 bases at V and 0 bases at J, with 5 bases in the middle. CDR3 region: CATSGTSTDTQYF. The CDR3 nucleotides are TGTGCCACCAGTGGGACTAGCACAGATACGCAGTATTTT.

This chain uses TRBV15 with TRBJ1-2; TRBD1 might be the D (5 bases). CDR3 size: 18 residues. The V gene's germline CDR1 is LNHNV and CDR2 YYDKDF (reference sequence). Trimming cost V 6 bases and J 0 bases, with 23 bases left between them. The CDR3 loop reads CATSPERSGGIANYGYTF. Here the CDR3 DNA reads TGTGCCACCAGTCCCGAGCGCTCTGGGGGGATAGCTAACTATGGCTACACCTTC.

V and J are TRBV5-1 and TRBJ2-1; TRBD1 agrees at 8 bases. Germline lookup yields CDR1 SGHRS and CDR2 YFSETQ. Trimming at V came to 4 bases and at J to 4 bases, leaving 10 bases not matched to a gene. This CDR3 spans 16 amino acids. CDR3 region: CASSHTGGMGYNEQFF. CDR3 nucleotides: TGCGCCAGCAGCCACACAGGGGGTATGGGATACAATGAGCAGTTCTTC. The variable domain in full, completed from reference TRBV5-1 and TRBJ2-1, reads KAGVTQTPRYLIKTRGQQVTLSCSPISGHRSVSWYQQTPGQGLQFLFEYFSETQRNKGNFPGRFSGRQFSNSRSEMNVSTLELGDSALYLCASSHTGGMGYNEQFFGPGTRLTVL.